This TCR beta chain appears in the sequencing data of a study of identical twins. The V and J ends lost 1 base and 0 bases, in that order; junction bases with no gene match: 3. CDR1 is LGHNA and CDR2 is YNFKEQ in the germline V gene. The CDR3 has 17 amino acids. It was template switching that added a universal primer site, and there were unique molecular identifiers on the cDNA. TCRdb called the 5' RACE reads again in MiXCR, with one record for every CDR3 protein. The table shows 1.5 million to 2 million distinct CDR3 sequences, with roughly 35% occurring only once. The sample holds a few counts of this clonotype. The donor group consisted entirely of healthy Caucasians.

The TCR sequence derives from a newborn girl in good health. This sequence joins TRBV4-2 and TRBJ2-4; 10 nucleotides agree with TRBD2. Input material: cord blood. CDR3 region: CASSQGLAGVAKNIQYF. As DNA, the CDR3 is TGTGCCAGCAGCCAAGGCCTAGCGGGAGTAGCCAAAAACATTCAGTACTTC.